This T cell receptor beta chain emerged from a study of blood T cell repertoires in COVID-19. Looking at the study overall: Some COVID-19 samples were acute and others convalescent; all came from the United States, Italy and Spain. In each case, the material was cDNA or gDNA derived from T cells, B-cell-depleted T cells, or PBMCs.

Sequencing used immunoSEQ multiplex PCR; TCRdb keeps in-frame clones, though not all of them. The table has around 89,000 clones, more than 70% seen once. The V and J ends lost 1 base and 5 bases, in that order; junction bases with no gene match: 7. CDR3 length: 14 residues. Germline CDR1 is GTSNPN and CDR2 is SVGIG (reference sequence). Sequenced: peripheral blood. The receptor comes from a woman of 80 years or more with acute or convalescent COVID-19. This rearrangement joins TRBV30 to TRBJ2-5, with 7 bases lining up with TRBD1. The CDR3 is CAWSDLTGSETQYF. Here the CDR3 DNA reads TGTGCCTGGAGTGACCTGACAGGGTCGGAGACCCAGTACTTC.